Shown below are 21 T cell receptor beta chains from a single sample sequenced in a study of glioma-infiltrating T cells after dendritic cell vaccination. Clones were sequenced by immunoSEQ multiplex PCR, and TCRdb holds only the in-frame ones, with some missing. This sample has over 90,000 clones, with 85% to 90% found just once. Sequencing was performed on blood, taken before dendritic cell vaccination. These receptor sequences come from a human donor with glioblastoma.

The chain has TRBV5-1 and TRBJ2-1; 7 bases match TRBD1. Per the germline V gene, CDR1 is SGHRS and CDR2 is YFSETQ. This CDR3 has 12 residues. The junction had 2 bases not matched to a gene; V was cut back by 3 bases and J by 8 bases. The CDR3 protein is CASSSQGHEQFF. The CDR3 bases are TGCGCCAGCAGCTCACAGGGGCATGAGCAGTTCTTC.

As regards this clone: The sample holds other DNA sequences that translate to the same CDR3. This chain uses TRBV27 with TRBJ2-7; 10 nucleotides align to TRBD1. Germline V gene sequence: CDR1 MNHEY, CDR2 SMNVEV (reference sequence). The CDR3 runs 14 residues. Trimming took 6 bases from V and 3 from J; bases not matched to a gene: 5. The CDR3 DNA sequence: TGTGCCAGCAGACCCGGGACAGGGGACTACGAGCAGTACTTC. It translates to CASRPGTGDYEQYF.

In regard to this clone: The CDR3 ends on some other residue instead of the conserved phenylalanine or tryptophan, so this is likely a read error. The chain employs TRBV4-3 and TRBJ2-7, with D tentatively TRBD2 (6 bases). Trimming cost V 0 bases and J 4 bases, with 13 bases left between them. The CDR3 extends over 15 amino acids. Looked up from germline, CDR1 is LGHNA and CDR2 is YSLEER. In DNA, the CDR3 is TGCGCCAGCAGCCAAGAATGGCGGGATGGGTACGAGCAGTACCTC. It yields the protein CASSQEWRDGYEQYL.

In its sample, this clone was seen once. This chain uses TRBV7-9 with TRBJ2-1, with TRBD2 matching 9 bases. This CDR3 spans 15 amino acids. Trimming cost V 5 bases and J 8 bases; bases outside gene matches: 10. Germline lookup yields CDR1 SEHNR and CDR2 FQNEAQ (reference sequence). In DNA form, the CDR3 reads TGTGCCAGCAGCCCAAGGGGTAGCGGGAGCTATGAGCAGTTCTTC. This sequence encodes CASSPRGSGSYEQFF.

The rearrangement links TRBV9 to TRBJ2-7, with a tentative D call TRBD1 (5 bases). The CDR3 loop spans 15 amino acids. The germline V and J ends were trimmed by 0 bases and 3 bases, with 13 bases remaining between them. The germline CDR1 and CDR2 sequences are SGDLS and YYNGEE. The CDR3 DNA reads TGTGCCAGCAGCGTAGATTCTGGAAGGGGCTACGAGCAGTACTTC. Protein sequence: CASSVDSGRGYEQYF.

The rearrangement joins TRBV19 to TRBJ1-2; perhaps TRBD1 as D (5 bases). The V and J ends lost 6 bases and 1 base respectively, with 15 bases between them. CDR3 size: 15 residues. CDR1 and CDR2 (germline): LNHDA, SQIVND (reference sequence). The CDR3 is CASRPNLQVNYGYTF. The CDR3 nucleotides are TGTGCCAGTAGACCGAACTTACAGGTTAACTATGGCTACACCTTC.

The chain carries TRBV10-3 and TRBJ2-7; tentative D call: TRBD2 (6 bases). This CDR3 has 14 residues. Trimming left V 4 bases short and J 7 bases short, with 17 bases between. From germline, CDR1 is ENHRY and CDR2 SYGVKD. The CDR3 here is CAISGGTPAREQYF. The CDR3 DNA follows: TGTGCCATCAGTGGCGGGACGCCCGCCCGAGAGCAGTACTTC.

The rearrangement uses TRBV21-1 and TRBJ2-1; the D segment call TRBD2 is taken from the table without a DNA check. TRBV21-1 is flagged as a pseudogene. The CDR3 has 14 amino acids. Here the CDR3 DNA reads TGTGCCAGCGGTACTAGCGGAAACTACAATGAGCAGTTCTTC. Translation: CASGTSGNYNEQFF.

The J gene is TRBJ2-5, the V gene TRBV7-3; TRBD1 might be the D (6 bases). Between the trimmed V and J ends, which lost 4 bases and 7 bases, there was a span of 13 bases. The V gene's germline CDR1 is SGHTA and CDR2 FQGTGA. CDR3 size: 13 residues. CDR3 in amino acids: CASSSNREGTQYF. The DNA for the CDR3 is TGTGCCAGCAGCTCGAACAGGGAAGGGACCCAGTACTTC.

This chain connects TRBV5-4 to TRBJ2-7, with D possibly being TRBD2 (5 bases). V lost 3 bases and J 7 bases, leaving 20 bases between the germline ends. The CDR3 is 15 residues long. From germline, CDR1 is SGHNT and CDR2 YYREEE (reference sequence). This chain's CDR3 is CASSSGLWTPWEQYF. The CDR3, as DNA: TGTGCCAGCAGCTCCGGTCTTTGGACTCCCTGGGAGCAGTACTTC.

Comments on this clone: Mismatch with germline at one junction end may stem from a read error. The CDR3 bases are TGTGCCAGCAGCTTAGGGTGGGCCCTCCGCCCTCACTTC. This gives the protein CASSLGWALRPHF. The rearrangement links TRBV7-9 to TRBJ1-2; D gene unclear. The germline V gene has CDR1 SEHNR and CDR2 FQNEAQ (reference sequence). This CDR3 has 13 residues.

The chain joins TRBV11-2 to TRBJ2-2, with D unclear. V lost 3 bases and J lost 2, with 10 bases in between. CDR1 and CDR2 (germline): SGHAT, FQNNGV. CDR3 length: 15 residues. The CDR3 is CASSLRRLNTGELFF. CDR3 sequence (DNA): TGTGCCAGCAGCTTGAGGCGGCTAAACACCGGGGAGCTGTTTTTT.

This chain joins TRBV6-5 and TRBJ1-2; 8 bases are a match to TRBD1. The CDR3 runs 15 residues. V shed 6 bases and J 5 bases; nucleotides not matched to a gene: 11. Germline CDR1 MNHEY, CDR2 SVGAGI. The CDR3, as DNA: TGTGCCAGCAGAGCCTCCGGGGGGACAGGTTATGGCTACACCTTC. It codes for CASRASGGTGYGYTF.

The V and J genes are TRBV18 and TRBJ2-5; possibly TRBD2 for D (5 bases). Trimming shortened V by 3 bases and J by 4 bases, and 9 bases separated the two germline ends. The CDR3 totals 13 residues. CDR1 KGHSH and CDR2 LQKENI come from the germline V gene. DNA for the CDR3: TGTGCCAGCTCACCCCTAGCAACAGAGACCCAGTACTTC. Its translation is CASSPLATETQYF.

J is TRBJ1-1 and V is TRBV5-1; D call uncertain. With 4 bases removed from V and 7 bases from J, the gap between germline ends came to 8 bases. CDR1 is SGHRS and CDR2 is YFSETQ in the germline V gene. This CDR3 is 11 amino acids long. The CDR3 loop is CASSPGGEAFF. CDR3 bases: TGCGCCAGCAGCCCGGGTGGTGAAGCTTTCTTT.

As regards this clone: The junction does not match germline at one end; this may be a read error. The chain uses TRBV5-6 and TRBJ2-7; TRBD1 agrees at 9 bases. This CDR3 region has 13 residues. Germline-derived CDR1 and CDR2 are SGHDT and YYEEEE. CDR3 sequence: CASSLDRGREKYF. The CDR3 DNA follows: TGTGCCAGCAGCTTGGACAGGGGGCGCGAGAAGTACTTC.

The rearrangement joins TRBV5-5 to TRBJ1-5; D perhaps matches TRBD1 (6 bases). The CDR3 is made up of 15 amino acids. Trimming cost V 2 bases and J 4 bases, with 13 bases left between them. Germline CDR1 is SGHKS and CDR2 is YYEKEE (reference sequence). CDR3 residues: CASSFKDRGNQPQHF. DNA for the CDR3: TGTGCCAGCAGCTTTAAGGACAGAGGGAATCAGCCCCAGCATTTT.

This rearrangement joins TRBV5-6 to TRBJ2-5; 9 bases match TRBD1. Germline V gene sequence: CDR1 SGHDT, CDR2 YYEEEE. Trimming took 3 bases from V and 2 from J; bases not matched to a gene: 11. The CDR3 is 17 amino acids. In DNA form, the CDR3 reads TGTGCCAGCAGCTCGACGGGACAGGGAAGAGGGCAAGAGACCCAGTACTTC. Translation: CASSSTGQGRGQETQYF.

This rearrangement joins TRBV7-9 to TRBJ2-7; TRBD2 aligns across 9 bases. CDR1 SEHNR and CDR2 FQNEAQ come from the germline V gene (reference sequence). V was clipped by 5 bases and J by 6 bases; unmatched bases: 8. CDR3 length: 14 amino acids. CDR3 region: CASSQVAGVTEQYF. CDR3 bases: TGTGCCAGCAGCCAGGTAGCGGGAGTGACCGAGCAGTACTTC.

CDR3 amino acids: CASSGSGGQSEQYF. For the CDR3, the DNA is TGTGCCAGCAGCGGAAGCGGGGGGCAAAGCGAGCAGTACTTC. The V gene is TRBV9, the J gene TRBJ2-7, with TRBD2 identical over 9 bases. Germline values: CDR1 SGDLS, CDR2 YYNGEE. The V gene end was trimmed by 3 bases and the J gene end by 6 bases; junction bases not matched to a gene: 7. CDR3 length: 14 residues.

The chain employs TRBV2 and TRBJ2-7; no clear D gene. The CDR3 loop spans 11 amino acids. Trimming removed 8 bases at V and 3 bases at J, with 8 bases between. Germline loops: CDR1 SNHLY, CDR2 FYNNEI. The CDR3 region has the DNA TGTGCCAGCGCCGGCGGCTACGAGCAGTACTTC. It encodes CASAGGYEQYF.